The 2 T cell receptor beta chains listed next were all sequenced from one sample in a study of esophageal squamous cell carcinoma under preoperative chemotherapy. Specified time point: before preoperative PTX-NDP chemotherapy. From the PCR reads, TCRdb called clonotypes with MiXCR, one entry per CDR3 protein. The sample has approximately 12,000 distinct CDR3 sequences; approximately 54% are singletons. Collection took place from a patient given preoperative chemotherapy. These receptors were obtained from a human donor with esophageal squamous cell carcinoma. The donor label of this sample is uncertain.

The chain employs TRBV7-2 and TRBJ2-2, with a weak D call TRBD2 (5 bases). Germline-derived CDR1 and CDR2 are SGHTA and FQGNSA. CDR3 length: 16 residues. V was cut by 5 bases and J by 1 base, with 14 bases left in between. The CDR3: CASSLWAGGNTGELFF. Written as DNA, the CDR3 is TGTGCCAGCAGCCTATGGGCGGGCGGGAACACCGGGGAGCTGTTTTTT.

This clonotype was recorded only once. The chain carries TRBV27 and TRBJ2-1; D is possibly TRBD2 (6 bases). The DNA end is a closer match to TRBJ2-7, so the J assignment may be wrong. CDR1 is MNHEY and CDR2 is SMNVEV in the germline V gene (reference sequence). The CDR3 extends over 14 amino acids. The CDR3, as DNA: TGTGCCAGCAGTGGATCGGGAGACACAGATACGCAGTACTTC. This gives the protein CASSGSGDTDTQYF.